This TCR beta chain was documented in a study of blood T cell repertoires in COVID-19. Study-wide background: Acute and convalescent COVID-19 samples came from the United States, Italy and Spain. In each case, the material was cDNA or gDNA derived from T cells, B-cell-depleted T cells, or PBMCs.

TCRdb keeps only in-frame clones here, not all; method: immunoSEQ multiplex PCR. Here the sample spans over 200,000 clones, around 85% being singletons. Germline CDR1 reads SSHAT; CDR2 reads FNYEAQ (reference sequence). Trimming at V came to 5 bases and at J to 4 bases, leaving 7 bases not matched to a gene. This CDR3 is built from 15 residues. This TCR was recovered from a woman aged 30 to 39 who had recovered from COVID-19. Sequences were obtained from peripheral blood. The chain combines TRBV7-7 with TRBJ2-5; TRBD1 aligns across 10 bases. CDR3: CASSQRQGAGETQYF. CDR3 coding DNA: TGTGCCAGCAGCCAAAGACAGGGGGCTGGAGAGACCCAGTACTTC.